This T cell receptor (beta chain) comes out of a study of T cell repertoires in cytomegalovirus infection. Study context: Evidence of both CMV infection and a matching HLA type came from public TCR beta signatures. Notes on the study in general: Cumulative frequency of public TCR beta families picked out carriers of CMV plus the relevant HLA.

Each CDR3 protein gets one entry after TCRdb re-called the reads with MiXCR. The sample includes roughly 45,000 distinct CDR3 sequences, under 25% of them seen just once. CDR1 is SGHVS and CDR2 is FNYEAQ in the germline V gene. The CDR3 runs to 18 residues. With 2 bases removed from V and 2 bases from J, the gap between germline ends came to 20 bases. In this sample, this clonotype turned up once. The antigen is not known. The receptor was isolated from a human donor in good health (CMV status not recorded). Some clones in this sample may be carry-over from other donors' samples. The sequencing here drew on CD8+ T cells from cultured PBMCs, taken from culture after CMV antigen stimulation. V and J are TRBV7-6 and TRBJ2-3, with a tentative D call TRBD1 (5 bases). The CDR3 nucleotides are TGTGCCAGCAGCTTAAGGGGCCCTACAGCGACAGTCACAGATACGCAGTATTTT. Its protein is CASSLRGPTATVTDTQYF.